The TCR beta chain under discussion was sequenced for a study of shared clonotypes between healthy human individuals. Findings and caveats of the study: When naive CD4 clonotypes were compared across a few donors, about 4.8% were shared.

Produced via immunoSEQ multiplex PCR; TCRdb's table is partial and in-frame only. The sample records fewer than 1.6 million clones, 98% being singletons. A word on this clone: Its specificity is unknown.

The source is a man aged 30-40 years in good health. Specimen: naive CD4+ T cells sorted from blood. Subset reported: CD45RA+ positively selected.

CDR3: CASSSLQGTKETQYF. The CDR3, as DNA: TGTGCCAGCAGCTCCCTACAGGGCACGAAGGAGACCCAGTACTTC. V and J are TRBV11-2 and TRBJ2-5; maybe TRBD1 (6 bases). Trimming stripped 4 bases from V and 5 bases from J, with 17 bases between. The CDR3 runs to 15 residues. Germline CDR1 SGHAT, CDR2 FQNNGV. Drawing the rest from reference TRBV11-2 and TRBJ2-5, the complete variable domain is EAGVAQSPRYKIIEKRQSVAFWCNPISGHATLYWYQQILGQGPKLLIQFQNNGVVDDSQLPKDRFSAERLKGVDSTLKIQPAKLEDSAVYLCASSSLQGTKETQYFGPGTRLLVL.